The entry that follows covers one T cell receptor beta chain sequence. Within the sample, other DNA sequences also encode this same CDR3. The protocol was immunoSEQ multiplex PCR, while the TCRdb copy is restricted to in-frame clones and leaves out a portion. This table holds 200,000 to 250,000 clones, about four fifths found once. Looked up from germline, CDR1 is MGHDK and CDR2 is SYGVNS. CDR3 length: 13 amino acids. Losses at the gene ends were 6 bases for V and 2 bases for J; bases not matched to a gene: 2. The data are from a study of blood T cell repertoires in COVID-19. Sequencing was done on a sample of PBMCs or T cells enriched from blood (not recorded which). The clonotype comes from a middle-aged woman who had recovered from COVID-19. This sequence joins TRBV25-1 and TRBJ1-2; TRBD1 agrees at 8 bases. The CDR3 region has the DNA TGTGCCAGCAGCAGGGGGCGCAACTATGGCTACACCTTC. The encoded protein is CASSRGRNYGYTF.